These 9 T cell receptor beta chains share one sample of origin, sequenced in a study of blood T cell repertoires in COVID-19 (dated by TCRdb to the early 2020s). Library creation used the immunoSEQ multiplex PCR assay. Sourced from immuneACCESS, this table was stored by TCRdb with only in-frame sequences that have V and J called. A share of the clones is absent; for the studies checked, an unresolved V gene accounts for under half, and the remainder has no known explanation. Recorded for this sample are about 88,000 clones; roughly 89% of them occurred a single time. The ten largest clonotypes hold more than 4.5% of the sample. Sequencing was done on a sample of peripheral blood. Receptors were obtained from a woman older than 75 with active COVID-19.

The chain combines TRBV7-3 with TRBJ1-4; D not resolved. There are 14 residues in the CDR3. Looked up from germline, CDR1 is SGHTA and CDR2 is FQGTGA. Trimming removed 1 base from V and 8 bases from J, with 11 bases in between. The CDR3 DNA follows: TGTGCCAGCAGCTTAATTACCGTACTCGAAAAACTGTTTTTT. Translating it yields CASSLITVLEKLFF.

V is TRBV7-9 and J is TRBJ1-1; 10 bases map to TRBD1. Germline V gives CDR1 SEHNR, CDR2 FQNEAQ (reference sequence). The V segment lost 5 bases and the J segment 5 bases; nucleotides outside the gene matches: 5. CDR3 size: 14 residues. CDR3 nucleotide sequence: TGTGCCAGCAGCCCGGGACAGGGGTGGACTGAAGCTTTCTTT. It yields the protein CASSPGQGWTEAFF.

This clone is a singleton in its sample. This rearrangement joins TRBV19 to TRBJ2-3, with D perhaps matching TRBD1 (5 bases). Germline CDR1 LNHDA, CDR2 SQIVND (reference sequence). Trimming pared 4 bases from V and 5 bases from J, leaving 10 bases between. The length of the CDR3 is 13 residues. The CDR3 is CASSNRRVDTQYF. Written as DNA, the CDR3 is TGTGCCAGTAGTAACAGGAGAGTAGATACGCAGTATTTT.

This sequence joins TRBV29-1 and TRBJ2-7, with 11 bases that match TRBD2. CDR3 size: 15 residues. Germline values: CDR1 SQVTM, CDR2 ANQGSEA. V lost 7 bases and J lost 1; bases outside the gene matches: 9. The CDR3 DNA follows: TGCAGCGCCCGTGAGGGACTAGCGGCGTCCTACGAGCAGTACTTC. Amino acids: CSAREGLAASYEQYF.

The CDR3, as DNA: TGTGCCTGGTCCCGACGGACAGGGGGAGGAACTTTCTTT. As protein: CAWSRRTGGGTFF. The chain carries TRBV30 and TRBJ1-1; TRBD1 agrees at 10 bases. Germline-derived CDR1 and CDR2 are GTSNPN and SVGIG (reference sequence). J gave up 12 bases and V 5 bases, and 12 bases lay outside the gene matches. The CDR3 totals 13 residues.

The J gene is TRBJ2-7, the V gene TRBV10-3, with a tentative D call TRBD2 (5 bases). Germline CDR1 and CDR2: ENHRY and SYGVKD. The CDR3 is 14 residues long. V was cut by 8 bases and J by 0 bases, with 14 bases left in between. CDR3 in DNA: TGTGCCATCCGGTCGGACTCAAACTCCTACGAGCAGTACTTC. Translated: CAIRSDSNSYEQYF.

In this sample, this clone turned up once. The rearrangement links TRBV19 to TRBJ2-1, with TRBD1 matching 8 bases. Germline CDR1 and CDR2: LNHDA and SQIVND (reference sequence). V gave up 4 bases and J gave up 4 bases; unmatched junction bases: 9. This CDR3 has 16 amino acids. In DNA, the CDR3 is TGTGCCAGTAGTAGACGACAGGGGAGATTTTACAATGAGCAGTTCTTC. Protein sequence: CASSRRQGRFYNEQFF.

V and J are TRBV19 and TRBJ2-6; a possible D gene is TRBD2 (5 bases). The V gene's germline CDR1 is LNHDA and CDR2 SQIVND (reference sequence). V was shortened by 3 bases and J by 2 bases, with 17 bases between the two germline ends. The CDR3 runs to 18 residues. The CDR3 sequence is CASSMGVLGEAGANVLTF. Here the CDR3 DNA reads TGTGCCAGTAGTATGGGAGTATTGGGAGAGGCTGGGGCCAACGTCCTGACTTTC.

With respect to this clone: This same CDR3 is encoded by further DNA sequences in the sample. The chain combines TRBV19 with TRBJ2-5; perhaps TRBD2 as D (5 bases). V was shortened by 4 bases and J by 1 base, with 7 bases between the two germline ends. Germline lookup yields CDR1 LNHDA and CDR2 SQIVND (reference sequence). This CDR3 is 13 amino acids long. For the CDR3, the DNA is TGTGCCAGTAGTACGGGGTCCCAAGAGACCCAGTACTTC. Protein product: CASSTGSQETQYF.